This TCR beta chain was recorded in a study of CD8+CD57+ T cells in acquired aplastic anemia. The overall study: Each DNA sample taken from sorted CD4+ and CD8+ cells came to approximately 3.3 ug on average. Healthy-donor CD4+ cells averaged about 10 million reads.

CDR3 and TCR beta VDJ profiling relied on a genomic DNA template. TCRdb called the reads again in MiXCR, with one record for every CDR3 protein. The repertoire has 180,000 or so distinct CDR3 sequences, 40% to 50% of them found once; the top ten carry about 2.9%. Points from the study as a whole: It was found that more than 25 CD8+ CDR3 sequences were shared between patients and controls.

Worth noting for this clonotype: Its matching antigen is unknown.

The source material was sorted CD4+, CD8+, or CD8+CD57+ T cells (not recorded which) from PBMCs. The source of this sequence is a human donor in good health.

DNA of the CDR3: TGTGCCAGCAGCTTAGGGATCCGATCCTACGAGCAGTACTTC. Protein: CASSLGIRSYEQYF. The V and J genes are TRBV11-2 and TRBJ2-7, with unresolved D. The CDR3 consists of 14 residues. CDR1 SGHAT and CDR2 FQNNGV come from the germline V gene. The germline V and J ends were trimmed by 1 base and 1 base, with 8 bases remaining between them.